The rows below give T cell receptor beta chains drawn from one sample of a study of human T cells and chemical hapten exposure. TCRdb passed the RACE reads through MiXCR, listing each CDR3 protein once. Of 100,000 to 150,000 distinct CDR3 sequences in the sample, roughly 9.5% were seen once. Sequencing was performed on whole blood. The receptors here all came from a male donor in good health. Some clones in this sample may be carry-over from other donors' samples. The CDR3 runs from the conserved cysteine through the conserved F or W. D genes are given only for firm matches. Expanded clones get a size class; other rows say once, few or many, or leave the size out.

>TRBJ2-2|TRBD2|many|TRBV7-9
CASSFLAGNTGELFF
TGTGCCAGCAGCTTCTTAGCGGGAAACACCGGGGAGCTGTTTTTT
>TRBJ2-1|.|.|TRBV12-3/TRBV12-4
CASSSRGEWFF
TGTGCCAGCAGTTCCAGGGGGGAATGGTTCTTC
>TRBJ1-1|TRBD1|.|TRBV20-1
CSATRDRGSEAFF
TGCAGTGCAACCCGGGACAGGGGATCTGAAGCTTTCTTT
>TRBJ2-7|.|few|TRBV12-3/TRBV12-4
CASSFGSSEQYF
TGTGCCAGCAGTTTTGGTAGCTCAGAGCAGTACTTC
>TRBJ1-6|.|many|TRBV20-1
CSARDDGNASPLHF
TGCAGTGCTAGAGATGATGGTAACGCCTCACCCCTCCACTTT
>TRBJ1-6|.|many|TRBV20-1
CSARVDNNSPLHF
TGCAGTGCTAGAGTGGATAATAATTCACCCCTCCACTTT
>TRBJ2-3|TRBD2|.|TRBV2
CASNPVAGVGTDTQYF
TGTGCCAGCAACCCCGTAGCGGGAGTGGGCACAGATACGCAGTATTTT
>TRBJ2-5|.|.|TRBV11-2
CASSLGGDPQETQYF
TGTGCCAGCAGCTTAGGAGGGGATCCCCAAGAGACCCAGTACTTC
>TRBJ1-1|.|.|TRBV20-1
CSAPSDPGAFF
TGCAGTGCTCCCTCGGACCCAGGCGCTTTCTTT
>TRBJ2-1|.|few|TRBV30
CAWSVLAGRRGNEQFF
TGTGCCTGGAGTGTACTAGCCGGGAGACGGGGGAATGAGCAGTTCTTC
>TRBJ1-5|TRBD1|many|TRBV12-3/TRBV12-4
CASSFGQGEQPQHF
TGTGCCAGCAGTTTCGGACAGGGCGAGCAGCCCCAGCATTTT
>TRBJ1-2|TRBD1|few|TRBV7-2
CASSLAGTGLGYTF
TGTGCCAGCAGCTTAGCCGGGACAGGGTTGGGCTACACCTTC
>TRBJ2-3|.|few|TRBV5-1
CASSSYDSTDTQYF
TGCGCCAGCAGCTCGTATGACAGCACAGATACGCAGTATTTT
>TRBJ1-4|.|.|TRBV20-1
CSARDVQGISTNEKLFF
TGCAGTGCTAGAGATGTACAGGGAATTTCAACTAATGAAAAACTGTTTTTT
>TRBJ2-4|TRBD2|.|TRBV5-6
CASSLFGGPSGSRYIQYF
TGTGCCAGCAGCTTGTTCGGTGGGCCCAGCGGGAGTAGATACATTCAGTACTTC
>TRBJ2-7|.|few|TRBV5-4
CASSFGGTGTYEQYF
TGTGCCAGCAGCTTTGGAGGGACGGGTACCTACGAGCAGTACTTC
>TRBJ2-7|TRBD2|few|TRBV20-1
CSARDRSLAGESYEQYF
TGCAGTGCTAGAGATCGAAGCCTAGCGGGAGAGTCTTACGAGCAGTACTTC
>TRBJ2-1|.|many|TRBV10-3
CATTDYDNEQFF
TGTGCCACAACGGACTACGACAATGAGCAGTTCTTC
>TRBJ1-5|.|.|TRBV4-1
CASSPQETFNQPQHF
TGCGCCAGCAGCCCCCAAGAGACTTTCAATCAGCCCCAGCATTTT
>TRBJ1-5|.|many|TRBV21-1
CASSNRDRYSNQPQHF
TGTGCCAGCAGCAACCGGGACAGGTATAGCAATCAGCCCCAGCATTTT